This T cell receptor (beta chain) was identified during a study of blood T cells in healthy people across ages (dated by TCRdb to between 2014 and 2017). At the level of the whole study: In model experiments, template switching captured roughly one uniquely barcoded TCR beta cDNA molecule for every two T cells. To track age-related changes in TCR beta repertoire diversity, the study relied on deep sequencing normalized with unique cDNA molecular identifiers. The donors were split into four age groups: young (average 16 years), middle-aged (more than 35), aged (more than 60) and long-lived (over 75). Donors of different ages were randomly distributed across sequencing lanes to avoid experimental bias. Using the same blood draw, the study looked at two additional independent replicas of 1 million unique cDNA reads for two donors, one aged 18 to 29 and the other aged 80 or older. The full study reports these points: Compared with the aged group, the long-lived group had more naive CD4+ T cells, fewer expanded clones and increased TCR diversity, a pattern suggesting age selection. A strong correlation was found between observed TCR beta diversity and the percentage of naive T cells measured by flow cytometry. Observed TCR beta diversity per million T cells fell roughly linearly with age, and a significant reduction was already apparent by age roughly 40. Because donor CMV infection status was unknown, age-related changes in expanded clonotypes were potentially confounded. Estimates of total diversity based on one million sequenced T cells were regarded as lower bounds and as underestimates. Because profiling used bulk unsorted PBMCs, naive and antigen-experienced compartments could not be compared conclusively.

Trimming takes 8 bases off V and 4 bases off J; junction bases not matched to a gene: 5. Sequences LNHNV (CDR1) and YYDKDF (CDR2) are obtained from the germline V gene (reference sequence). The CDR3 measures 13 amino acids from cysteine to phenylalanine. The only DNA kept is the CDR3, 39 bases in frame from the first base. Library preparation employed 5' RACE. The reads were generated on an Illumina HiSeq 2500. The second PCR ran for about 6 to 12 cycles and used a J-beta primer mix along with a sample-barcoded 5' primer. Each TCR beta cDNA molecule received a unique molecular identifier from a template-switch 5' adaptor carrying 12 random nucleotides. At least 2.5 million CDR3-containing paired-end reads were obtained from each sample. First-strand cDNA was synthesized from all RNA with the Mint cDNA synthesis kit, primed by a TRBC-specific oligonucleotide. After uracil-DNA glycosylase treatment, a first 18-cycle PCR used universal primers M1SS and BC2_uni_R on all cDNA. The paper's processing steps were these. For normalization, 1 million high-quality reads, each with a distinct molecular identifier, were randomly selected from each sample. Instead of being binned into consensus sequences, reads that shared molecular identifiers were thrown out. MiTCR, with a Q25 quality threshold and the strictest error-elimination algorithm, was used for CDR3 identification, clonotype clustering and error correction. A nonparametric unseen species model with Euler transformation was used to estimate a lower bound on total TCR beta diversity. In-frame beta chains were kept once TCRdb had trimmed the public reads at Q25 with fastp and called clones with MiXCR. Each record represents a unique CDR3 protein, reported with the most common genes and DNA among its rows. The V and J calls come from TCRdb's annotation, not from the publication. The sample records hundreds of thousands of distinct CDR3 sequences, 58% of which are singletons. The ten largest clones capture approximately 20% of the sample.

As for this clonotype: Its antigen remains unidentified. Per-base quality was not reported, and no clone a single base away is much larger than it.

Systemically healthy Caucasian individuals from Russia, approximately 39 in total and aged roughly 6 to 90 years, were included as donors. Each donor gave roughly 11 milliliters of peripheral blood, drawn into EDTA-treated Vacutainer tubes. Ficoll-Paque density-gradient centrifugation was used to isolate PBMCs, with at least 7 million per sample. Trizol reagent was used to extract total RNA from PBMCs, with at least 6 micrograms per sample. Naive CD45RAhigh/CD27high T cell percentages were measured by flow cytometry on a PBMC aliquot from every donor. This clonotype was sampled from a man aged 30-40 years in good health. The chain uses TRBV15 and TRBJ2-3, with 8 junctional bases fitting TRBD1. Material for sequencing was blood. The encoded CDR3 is CATGAGGADTQYF. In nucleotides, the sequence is TGTGCCACCGGAGCAGGGGGCGCAGATACGCAGTATTTT.